The present TCR beta chain was sequenced within a study of monozygotic twins with inflammatory bowel disease. Two rounds of nested PCR, of around 16 and 10 cycles, were run on TCRalpha and TCRbeta cDNA. One entry per CDR3 protein, without DNA, is what TCRdb gives after re-calling the 5' RACE reads. The sample has some 450,000 distinct CDR3 sequences. CDR1 SGHRS and CDR2 YFSETQ come from the germline V gene. The CDR3 consists of 15 residues. The sequenced sample was blood. V and J are TRBV5-1 and TRBJ2-5; with no DNA, the TCRdb D assignment of TRBD1 cannot be verified. This TCR derives from a human donor with ulcerative colitis or Crohn's disease, or a healthy co-twin of an affected twin (not recorded which). CDR3 in amino acids: CASSLEGEVQETQYF.